The clone carrying this TCR beta chain was observed a few times. This sample is drawn from a study of control samples from healthy donors and cancer patients. TCRdb keeps only in-frame clones here, not all; method: immunoSEQ multiplex PCR. The table lists roughly 200,000 clones, around 94% of them singletons. Germline V lookup: CDR1 SGHAT, CDR2 FQNNGV. Between the trimmed V and J ends, which lost 5 bases and 4 bases, there was a span of 14 bases. The CDR3 extends over 14 amino acids. This clonotype was obtained from a man aged 50 to 60 in good health. The chain employs TRBV11-2 and TRBJ1-2; D is unclear. Material for sequencing was blood. The DNA for the CDR3 is TGTGCCAGCAGCCCCGACTCTTCTCGCTATGGCTACACCTTC. It encodes CASSPDSSRYGYTF. The full variable domain, rest sourced from reference TRBV11-2 and TRBJ1-2, is EAGVAQSPRYKIIEKRQSVAFWCNPISGHATLYWYQQILGQGPKLLIQFQNNGVVDDSQLPKDRFSAERLKGVDSTLKIQPAKLEDSAVYLCASSPDSSRYGYTFGSGTRLTVV.